This TCR beta chain was recorded in a study of blood T cell repertoires in COVID-19. From germline, CDR1 is SGHRS and CDR2 YFSETQ. Trimming pared 0 bases from V and 0 bases from J, leaving 7 bases between. This CDR3 region has 15 residues. This clone showed up just once. Measured with immunoSEQ multiplex PCR; TCRdb has only the in-frame clones, and not every one. The repertoire holds 30,000 to 35,000 clones, with just under 80% as singletons. The genes are TRBV5-1 and TRBJ2-1; D not resolved. Source material: peripheral blood. The TCR sequence derives from a man older than 75 with acute or convalescent COVID-19. CDR3 sequence (DNA): TGCGCCAGCAGCTTGGGACGGAGCTCCTACAATGAGCAGTTCTTC. This translates into CASSLGRSSYNEQFF.